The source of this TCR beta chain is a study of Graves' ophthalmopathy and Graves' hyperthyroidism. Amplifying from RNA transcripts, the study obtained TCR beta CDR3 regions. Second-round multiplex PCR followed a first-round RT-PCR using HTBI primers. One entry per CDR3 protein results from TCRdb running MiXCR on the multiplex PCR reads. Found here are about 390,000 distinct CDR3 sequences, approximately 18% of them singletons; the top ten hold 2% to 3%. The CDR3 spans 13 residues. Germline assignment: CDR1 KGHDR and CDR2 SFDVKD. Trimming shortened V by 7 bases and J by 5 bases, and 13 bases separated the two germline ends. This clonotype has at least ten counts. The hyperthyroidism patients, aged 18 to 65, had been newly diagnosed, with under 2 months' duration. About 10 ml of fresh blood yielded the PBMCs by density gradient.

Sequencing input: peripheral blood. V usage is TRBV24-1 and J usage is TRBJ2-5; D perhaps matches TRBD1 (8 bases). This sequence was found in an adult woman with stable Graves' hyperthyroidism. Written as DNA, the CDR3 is TGTGCCACCAGAGAACAGGGGGGGGAGACCCAGTACTTC. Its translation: CATREQGGETQYF.